The sequence of this T cell receptor beta chain was determined in a study of vaccination and CD4 T cells after COVID-19. This clonotype is medium-sized in the sample. Its antigen is currently unknown. Treatment specified: roughly 10-day PBMC culture with coronavirus spike peptide pools or control peptides (ViraFEST assay). Negative selection enriched CD4+ T cells from cultures at about 10 days. Germline V lookup: CDR1 KGHDR, CDR2 SFDVKD. V was shortened by 10 bases and J by 6 bases, with 13 bases between the two germline ends. The CDR3 length is 12 residues. The assay that was used to sequence DNA from cultured CD4+ T cells was the Oncomine TCR Beta short-read assay. One entry per CDR3 protein results from TCRdb running MiXCR on the PCR reads. The sample carries approximately 12,000 distinct CDR3 sequences, about two fifths recorded once.

The origin of this receptor is a human donor who had recovered from COVID-19. The source material was CD4+ T cells from blood, cultured in vitro, sampled before SARS-CoV-2 vaccination. This chain links TRBV24-1 with TRBJ2-3; D is uncertain. The CDR3 nucleotides are TGTGCCACACAACAACTTGGTGATACGCAGTATTTT. This sequence encodes CATQQLGDTQYF.